This T cell receptor delta chain was sequenced for a study of gamma-delta chains in newborns, infants, children. The length of the CDR3 is 16 residues. Trimming at V came to 2 bases and at J to 5 bases, leaving 4 bases not matched to a gene. Germline V gene sequence: CDR1 GEAIGNYY, CDR2 EKD. TCRdb reprocessed the reads through CATT. Found here are roughly 14,000 delta-chain clones, 7.3% of them singletons; the top ten hold approximately 20%. This chain uses TRDV2 with TRDJ3; TRDD3 matches at 8 bases. The receptor comes from a child who was a newborn, infant or young child, either healthy, febrile or measles-vaccinated (not recorded which). The material sequenced was blood. In nucleotides, the CDR3 is TGTGCCTGTGACATACTGGGGATACGGGACACCCGACAGATGTTTTTC. It codes for CACDILGIRDTRQMFF.